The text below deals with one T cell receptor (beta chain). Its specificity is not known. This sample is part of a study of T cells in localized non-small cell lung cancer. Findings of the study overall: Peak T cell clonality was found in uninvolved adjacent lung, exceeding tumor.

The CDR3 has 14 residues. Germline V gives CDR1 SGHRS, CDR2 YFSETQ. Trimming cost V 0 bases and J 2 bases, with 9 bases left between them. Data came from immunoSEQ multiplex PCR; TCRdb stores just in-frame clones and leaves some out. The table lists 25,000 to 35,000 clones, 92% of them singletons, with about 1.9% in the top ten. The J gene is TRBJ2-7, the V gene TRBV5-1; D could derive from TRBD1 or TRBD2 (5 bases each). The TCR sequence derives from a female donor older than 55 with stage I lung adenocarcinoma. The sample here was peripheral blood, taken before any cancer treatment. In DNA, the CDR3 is TGCGCCAGCAGCTTGGCCGGGGCACCCTACGAGCAGTACTTC. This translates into CASSLAGAPYEQYF.